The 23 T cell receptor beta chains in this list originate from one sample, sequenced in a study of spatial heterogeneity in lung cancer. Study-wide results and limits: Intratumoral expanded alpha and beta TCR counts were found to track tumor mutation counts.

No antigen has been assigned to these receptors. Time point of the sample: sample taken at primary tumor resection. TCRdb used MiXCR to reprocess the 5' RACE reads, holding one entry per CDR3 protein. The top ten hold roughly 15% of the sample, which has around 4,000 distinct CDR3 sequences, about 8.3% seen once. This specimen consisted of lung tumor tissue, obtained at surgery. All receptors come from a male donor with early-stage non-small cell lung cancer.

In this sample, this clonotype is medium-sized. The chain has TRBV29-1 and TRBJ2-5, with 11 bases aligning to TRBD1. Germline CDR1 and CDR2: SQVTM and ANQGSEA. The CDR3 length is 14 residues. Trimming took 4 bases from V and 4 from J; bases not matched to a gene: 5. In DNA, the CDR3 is TGCAGCGTTGTGGGACAGGGGGTTCTAGAGACCCAGTACTTC. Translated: CSVVGQGVLETQYF.

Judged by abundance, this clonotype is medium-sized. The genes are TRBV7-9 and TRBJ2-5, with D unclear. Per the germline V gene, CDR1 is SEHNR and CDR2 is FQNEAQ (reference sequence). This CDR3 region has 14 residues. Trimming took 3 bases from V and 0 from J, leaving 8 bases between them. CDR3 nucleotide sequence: TGTGCCAGCAGCTTTGCCGGACACCAAGAGACCCAGTACTTC. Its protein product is CASSFAGHQETQYF.

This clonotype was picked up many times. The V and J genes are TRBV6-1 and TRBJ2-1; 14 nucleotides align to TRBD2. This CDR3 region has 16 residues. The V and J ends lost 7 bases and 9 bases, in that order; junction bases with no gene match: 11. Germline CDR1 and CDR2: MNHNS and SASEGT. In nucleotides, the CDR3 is TGTGCCAGCACCAGACTAGCGGGAGGGGCATTTGGTGAGCAGTTCTTC. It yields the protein CASTRLAGGAFGEQFF.

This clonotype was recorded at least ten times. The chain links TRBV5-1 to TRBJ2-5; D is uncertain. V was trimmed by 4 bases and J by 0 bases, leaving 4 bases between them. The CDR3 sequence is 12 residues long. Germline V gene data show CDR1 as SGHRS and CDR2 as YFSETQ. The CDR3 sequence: CASSTDQETQYF. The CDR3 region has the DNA TGCGCCAGCAGCACAGACCAAGAGACCCAGTACTTC. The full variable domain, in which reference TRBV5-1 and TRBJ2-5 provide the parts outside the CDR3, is KAGVTQTPRYLIKTRGQQVTLSCSPISGHRSVSWYQQTPGQGLQFLFEYFSETQRNKGNFPGRFSGRQFSNSRSEMNVSTLELGDSALYLCASSTDQETQYFGPGTRLLVL.

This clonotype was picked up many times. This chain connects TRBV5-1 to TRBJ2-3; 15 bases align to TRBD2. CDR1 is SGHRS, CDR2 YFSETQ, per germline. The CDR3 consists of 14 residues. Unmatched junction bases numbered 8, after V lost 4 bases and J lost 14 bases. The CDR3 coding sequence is TGCGCCAGCAGCCTTGGACTAGCGGGGGGGCCTCGGTATTTT. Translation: CASSLGLAGGPRYF. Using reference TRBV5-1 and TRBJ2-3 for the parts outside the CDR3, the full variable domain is KAGVTQTPRYLIKTRGQQVTLSCSPISGHRSVSWYQQTPGQGLQFLFEYFSETQRNKGNFPGRFSGRQFSNSRSEMNVSTLELGDSALYLCASSLGLAGGPRYFGPGTRLTVL.

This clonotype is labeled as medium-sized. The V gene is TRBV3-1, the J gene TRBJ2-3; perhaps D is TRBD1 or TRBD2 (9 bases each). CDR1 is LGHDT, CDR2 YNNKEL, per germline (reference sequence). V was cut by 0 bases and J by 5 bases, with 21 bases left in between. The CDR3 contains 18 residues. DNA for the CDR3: TGTGCCAGCAGCCAAGATCGGAGCCTAGCGGGACAGGGAGATACGCAGTATTTT. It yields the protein CASSQDRSLAGQGDTQYF.

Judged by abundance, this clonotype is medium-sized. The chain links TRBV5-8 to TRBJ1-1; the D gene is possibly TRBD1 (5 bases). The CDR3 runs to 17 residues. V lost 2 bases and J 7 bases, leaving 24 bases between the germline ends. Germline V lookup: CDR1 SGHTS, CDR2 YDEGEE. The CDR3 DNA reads TGTGCCAGCAGCTTCGCTCTCGTGGGGCTCCATTACCGTGAAGCTTTCTTT. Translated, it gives CASSFALVGLHYREAFF.

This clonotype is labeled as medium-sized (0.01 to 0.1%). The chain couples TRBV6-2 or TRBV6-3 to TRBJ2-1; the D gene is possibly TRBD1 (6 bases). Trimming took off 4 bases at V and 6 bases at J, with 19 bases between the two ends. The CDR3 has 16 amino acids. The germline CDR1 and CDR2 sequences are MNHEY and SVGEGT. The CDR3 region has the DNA TGTGCCAGCAGTTCAGTACCCGGGACACGGAGCAATGAGCAGTTCTTC. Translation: CASSSVPGTRSNEQFF.

CDR3 in DNA: TGCGCCAGCAGCTGGACTAGCGGGGGGCCGGAAGAGACCCAGTACTTC. This gives the protein CASSWTSGGPEETQYF. The J gene is TRBJ2-5, the V gene TRBV5-1; TRBD2 agrees at 14 bases. CDR1 and CDR2 (germline): SGHRS, YFSETQ. CDR3 length: 16 residues. Trimming cost V 3 bases and J 3 bases; bases outside gene matches: 4.

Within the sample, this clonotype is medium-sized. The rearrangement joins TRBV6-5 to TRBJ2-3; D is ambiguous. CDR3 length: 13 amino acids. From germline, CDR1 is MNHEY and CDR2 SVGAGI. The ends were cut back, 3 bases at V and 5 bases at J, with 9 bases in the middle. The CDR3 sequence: CASSYSYVDTQYF. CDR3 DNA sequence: TGTGCCAGCAGTTATTCCTACGTAGATACGCAGTATTTT.

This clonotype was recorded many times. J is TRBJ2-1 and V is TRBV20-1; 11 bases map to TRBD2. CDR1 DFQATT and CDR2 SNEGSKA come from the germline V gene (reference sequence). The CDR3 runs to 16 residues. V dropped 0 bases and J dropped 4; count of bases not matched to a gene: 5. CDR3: CSARDRLAGMYNEQFF. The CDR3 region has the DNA TGCAGTGCTAGAGACCGACTAGCGGGGATGTACAATGAGCAGTTCTTC.

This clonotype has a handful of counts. The CDR3 DNA follows: TGTGCCAGCAGGTGGGACAGGGCATCTGGGGCCAACGTCCTGACTTTC. It is translated as CASRWDRASGANVLTF. The V gene is TRBV6-2 or TRBV6-3, the J gene TRBJ2-6, with TRBD1 matching over 9 bases. CDR1 MNHEY and CDR2 SVGEGT come from the germline V gene. CDR3 size: 16 residues. Trimming at V came to 6 bases and at J to 1 base, leaving 4 bases not matched to a gene.

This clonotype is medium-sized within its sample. The CDR3, as DNA: TGTGCCAGCAGTTATGCCGCCTCTGGGGCCAACGTCCTGACTTTC. It yields the protein CASSYAASGANVLTF. The chain combines TRBV2 with TRBJ2-6, with D hard to call. Trimming left V 5 bases short and J 0 bases short, with 8 bases between. Germline V gives CDR1 SNHLY, CDR2 FYNNEI. This CDR3 has 15 residues.

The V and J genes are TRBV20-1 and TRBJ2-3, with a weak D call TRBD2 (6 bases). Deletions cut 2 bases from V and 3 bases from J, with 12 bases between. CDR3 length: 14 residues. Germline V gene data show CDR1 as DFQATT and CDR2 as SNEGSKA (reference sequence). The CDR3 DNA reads TGCAGTGCTAGATGGCCCGGGAGTACAGATACGCAGTATTTT. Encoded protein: CSARWPGSTDTQYF.

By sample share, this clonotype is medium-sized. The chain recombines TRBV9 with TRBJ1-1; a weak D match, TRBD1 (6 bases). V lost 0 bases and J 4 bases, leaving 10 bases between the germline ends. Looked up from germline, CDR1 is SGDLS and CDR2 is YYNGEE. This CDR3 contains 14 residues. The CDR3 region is CASSVVGGFTEAFF. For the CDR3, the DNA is TGTGCCAGCAGCGTAGTGGGGGGCTTCACTGAAGCTTTCTTT.

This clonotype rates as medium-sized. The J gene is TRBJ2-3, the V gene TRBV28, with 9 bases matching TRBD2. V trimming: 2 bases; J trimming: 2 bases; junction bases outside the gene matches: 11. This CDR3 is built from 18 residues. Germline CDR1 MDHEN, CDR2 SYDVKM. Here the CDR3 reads CASSLRRDSGGSTDTQYF. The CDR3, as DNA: TGTGCCAGCAGTTTAAGGCGCGATAGCGGGGGATCCACAGATACGCAGTATTTT.

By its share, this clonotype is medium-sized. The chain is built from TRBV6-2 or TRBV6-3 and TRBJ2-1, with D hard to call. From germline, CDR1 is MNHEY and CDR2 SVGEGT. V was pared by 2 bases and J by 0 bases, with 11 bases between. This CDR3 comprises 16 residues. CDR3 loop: CASSYVRRSSYNEQFF. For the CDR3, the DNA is TGTGCCAGCAGTTACGTCCGGAGAAGCTCCTACAATGAGCAGTTCTTC.

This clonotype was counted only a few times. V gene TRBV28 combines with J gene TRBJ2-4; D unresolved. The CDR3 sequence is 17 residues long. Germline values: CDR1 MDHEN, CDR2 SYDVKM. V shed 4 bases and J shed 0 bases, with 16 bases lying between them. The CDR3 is CASSSQRMRIAKNIQYF. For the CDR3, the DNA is TGTGCCAGCAGTTCCCAAAGGATGAGAATAGCCAAAAACATTCAGTACTTC.

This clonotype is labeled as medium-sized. The CDR3, as DNA: TGTGCCAGCAGCTTGGCCTCCCGCGGGGAAACGACCCAGTACTTC. Encoded protein: CASSLASRGETTQYF. V usage is TRBV5-4 and J usage is TRBJ2-5; tentative D call: TRBD2 (6 bases). Germline V CDR1 and CDR2: SGHNT, YYREEE (reference sequence). The V end was cut by 0 bases, the J end by 7 bases, with 16 bases between. The CDR3 spans 15 residues.

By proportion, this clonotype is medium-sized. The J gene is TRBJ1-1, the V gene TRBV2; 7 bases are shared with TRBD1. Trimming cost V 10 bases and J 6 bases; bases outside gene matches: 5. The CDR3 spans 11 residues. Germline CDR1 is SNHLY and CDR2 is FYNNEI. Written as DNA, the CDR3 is TGTGCCATCCAGGGGGACTCTGAAGCTTTCTTT. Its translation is CAIQGDSEAFF.

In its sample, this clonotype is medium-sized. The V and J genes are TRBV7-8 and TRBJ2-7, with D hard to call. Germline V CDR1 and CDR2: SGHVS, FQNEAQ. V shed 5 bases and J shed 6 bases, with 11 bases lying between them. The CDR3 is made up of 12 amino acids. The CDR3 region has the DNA TGTGCCAGCAGCCTACAGTGGCTCGAGCAGTACTTC. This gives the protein CASSLQWLEQYF.

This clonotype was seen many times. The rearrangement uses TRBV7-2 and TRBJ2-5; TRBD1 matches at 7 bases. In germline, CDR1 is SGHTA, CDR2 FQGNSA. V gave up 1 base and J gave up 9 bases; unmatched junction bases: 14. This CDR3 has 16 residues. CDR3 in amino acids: CASSLDSGTASGAQYF. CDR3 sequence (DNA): TGTGCCAGCAGCTTAGATTCCGGGACAGCCTCAGGGGCCCAGTACTTC.

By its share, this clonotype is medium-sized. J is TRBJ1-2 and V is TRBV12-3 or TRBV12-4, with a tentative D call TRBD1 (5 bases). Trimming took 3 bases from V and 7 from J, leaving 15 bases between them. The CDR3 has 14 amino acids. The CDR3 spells CASSLVWGLSGYTF. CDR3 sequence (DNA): TGTGCCAGCAGTTTGGTATGGGGGTTGAGTGGCTACACCTTC.